This section outlines one T cell receptor beta chain sequence together with its context. No antigen is known for it. This specimen belongs to a study of T cells in Graves' hyperthyroidism and ophthalmopathy. Study in general: Before any treatment, at initial diagnosis, peripheral blood was collected.

Amplification of TCR beta CDR3 regions used RNA as the template. The HTBI set primed first-round TCR CDR3 RT-PCR. TCRdb fed the multiplex PCR reads into MiXCR, producing one record per CDR3 protein. Here the sample spans about 340,000 distinct CDR3 sequences, 21% being singletons. Study-wide results and limits: Most thyroid clonotypes expanded above 0.001 appeared in blood too.

Researchers defined stable Graves' hyperthyroidism as no ophthalmopathy progression within 18 months. Thyroid ultrasound, orbital computed tomography, clinical symptoms, and serum thyroxine and TRAb underpinned diagnoses. The CDR3 has 14 residues. Germline V gene lookup returns CDR1 MDHEN and CDR2 SYDVKM. V lost 5 bases to trimming and J lost 2 bases, with 12 bases between them. The specimen sequenced was blood. This chain links TRBV28 with TRBJ1-1, with D hard to call. This sequence was found in a woman in her fifties or sixties with Graves' hyperthyroidism. This chain's CDR3 is CASSARHLNTEAFF. CDR3 bases: TGTGCCAGCAGTGCAAGACACCTTAACACTGAAGCTTTCTTT.